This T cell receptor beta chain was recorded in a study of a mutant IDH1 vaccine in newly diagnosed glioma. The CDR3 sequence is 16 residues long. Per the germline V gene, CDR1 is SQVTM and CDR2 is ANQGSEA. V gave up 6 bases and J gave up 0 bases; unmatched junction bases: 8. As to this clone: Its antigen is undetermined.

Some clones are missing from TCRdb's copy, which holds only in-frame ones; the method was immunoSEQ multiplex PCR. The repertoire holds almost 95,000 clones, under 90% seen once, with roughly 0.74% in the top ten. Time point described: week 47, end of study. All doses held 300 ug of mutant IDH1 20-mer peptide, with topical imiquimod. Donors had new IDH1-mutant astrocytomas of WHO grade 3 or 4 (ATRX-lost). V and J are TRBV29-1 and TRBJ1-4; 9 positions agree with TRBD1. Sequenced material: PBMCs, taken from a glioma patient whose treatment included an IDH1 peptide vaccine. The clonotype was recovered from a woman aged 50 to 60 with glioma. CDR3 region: CSVQGQGPATNEKLFF. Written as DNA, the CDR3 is TGCAGCGTCCAGGGACAGGGCCCTGCAACTAATGAAAAACTGTTTTTT. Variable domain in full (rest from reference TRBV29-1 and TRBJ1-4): SAVISQKPSRDICQRGTSLTIQCQVDSQVTMMFWYRQQPGQSLTLIATANQGSEATYESGFVIDKFPISRPNLTFSTLTVSNMSPEDSSIYLCSVQGQGPATNEKLFFGSGTQLSVL.